This T cell receptor beta chain came from a study of siplizumab effects on memory and regulatory T cells. Study-wide findings and caveats: Contribution to the alloresponse seemed major for naive T cells, which also seemed more diverse than memory cells. Proliferating CD4+ or CD8+ clones, roughly 75-97% of them, lacked an assignable naive or memory phenotype.

With 4 bases removed from V and 3 bases from J, the gap between germline ends came to 10 bases. The CDR3 length is 15 residues. The germline CDR1 and CDR2 sequences are MNHNS and SASEGT. Around 10^5 TCR templates per sample were assayed. Sequencing was performed with immunoSEQ multiplex PCR; in TCRdb, only in-frame clones are kept and a portion is missing. The sample holds roughly 100,000 clones, about 96% seen once. Unstimulated naive, memory, effector memory and TEMRA subsets were subjected to sequencing in three donor pairs. As concerns this clone: Its antigen is unknown.

The chain has TRBV6-1 and TRBJ2-6; possible D gene TRBD1, 5 bases. The sample consisted of naive CD4+ T cells sorted from blood. The sequence came from a human donor in good health. CDR3 loop: CASSVRDSGANVLTF. DNA of the CDR3: TGTGCCAGCAGTGTCAGGGATAGTGGGGCCAACGTCCTGACTTTC.